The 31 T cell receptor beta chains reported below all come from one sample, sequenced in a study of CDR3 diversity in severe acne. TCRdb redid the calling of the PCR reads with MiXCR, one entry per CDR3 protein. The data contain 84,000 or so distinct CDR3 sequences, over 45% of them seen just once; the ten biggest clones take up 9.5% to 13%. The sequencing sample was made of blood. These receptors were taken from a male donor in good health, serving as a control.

The CDR3: CSVEGTGSHEQYF. As DNA, the CDR3 is TGCAGCGTTGAAGGGACAGGGTCCCACGAGCAGTACTTC. The gene calls are TRBV29-1 and TRBJ2-7; TRBD1 matches 8 bases. V lost 1 base to trimming and J lost 5 bases; unmatched junction nucleotides: 4. The CDR3 has 13 residues. Germline assignment: CDR1 SQVTM and CDR2 ANQGSEA.

The CDR3 coding sequence is TGTGCCTGGAGCTTGACAGGGCAGAATCAGCCCCAGCATTTT. This gives the protein CAWSLTGQNQPQHF. This chain connects TRBV30 to TRBJ1-5, with TRBD1 identical over 7 bases. CDR1 GTSNPN and CDR2 SVGIG come from the germline V gene (reference sequence). This CDR3 has 14 residues. The ends lost 3 bases at V and 4 bases at J; junction bases unmatched: 6.

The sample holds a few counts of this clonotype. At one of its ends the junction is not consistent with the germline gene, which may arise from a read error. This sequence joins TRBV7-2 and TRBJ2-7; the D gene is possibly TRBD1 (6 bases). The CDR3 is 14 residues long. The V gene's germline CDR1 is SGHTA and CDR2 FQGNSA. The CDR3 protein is CASTLQGWGYEQYF. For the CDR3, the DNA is TGTGCCAGCACCTTACAGGGTTGGGGGTACGAGCAGTACTTC.

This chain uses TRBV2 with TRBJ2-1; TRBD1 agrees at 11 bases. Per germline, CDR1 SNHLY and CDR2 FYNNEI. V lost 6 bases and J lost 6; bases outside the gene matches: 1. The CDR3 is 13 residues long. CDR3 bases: TGTGCCAGCAGGGGGACAGGGGGCAATGAGCAGTTCTTC. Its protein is CASRGTGGNEQFF.

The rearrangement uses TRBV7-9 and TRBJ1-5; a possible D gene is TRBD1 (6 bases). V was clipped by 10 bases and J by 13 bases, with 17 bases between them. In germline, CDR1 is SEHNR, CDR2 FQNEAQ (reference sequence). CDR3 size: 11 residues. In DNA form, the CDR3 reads TGTGCCAACGCTAGGGACAATGAGCAGCATTTT. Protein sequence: CANARDNEQHF.

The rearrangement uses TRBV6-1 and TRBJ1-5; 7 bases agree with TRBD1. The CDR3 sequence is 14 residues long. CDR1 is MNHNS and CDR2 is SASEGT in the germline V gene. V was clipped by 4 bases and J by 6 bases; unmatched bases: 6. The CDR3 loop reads CASSGGQAGQPQHF. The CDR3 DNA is TGTGCCAGCAGTGGAGGACAGGCCGGTCAGCCCCAGCATTTT.

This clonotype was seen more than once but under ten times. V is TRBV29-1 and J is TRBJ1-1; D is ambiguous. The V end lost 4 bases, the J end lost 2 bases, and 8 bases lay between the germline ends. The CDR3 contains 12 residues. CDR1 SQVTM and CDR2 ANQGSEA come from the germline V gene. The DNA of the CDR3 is TGCAGCGTTGGGACCTACAACACTGAAGCTTTCTTT. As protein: CSVGTYNTEAFF.

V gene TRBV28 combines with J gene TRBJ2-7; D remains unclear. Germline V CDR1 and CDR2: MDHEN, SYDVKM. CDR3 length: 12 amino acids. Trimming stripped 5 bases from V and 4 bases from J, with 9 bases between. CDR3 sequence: CASSRILYEQYF. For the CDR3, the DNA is TGTGCCAGCAGTCGTATCCTTTACGAGCAGTACTTC.

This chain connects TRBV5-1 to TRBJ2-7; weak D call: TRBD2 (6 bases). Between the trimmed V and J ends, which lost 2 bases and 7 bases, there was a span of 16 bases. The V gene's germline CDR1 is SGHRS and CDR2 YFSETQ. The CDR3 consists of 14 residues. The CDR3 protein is CASSFTGEPDEQYF. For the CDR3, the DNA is TGCGCCAGCAGCTTTACGGGGGAACCGGATGAGCAGTACTTC.

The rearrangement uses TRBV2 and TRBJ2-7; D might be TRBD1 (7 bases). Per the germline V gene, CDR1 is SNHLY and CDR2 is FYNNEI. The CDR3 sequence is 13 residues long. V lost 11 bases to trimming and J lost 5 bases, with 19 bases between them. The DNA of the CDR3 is TGTGCCGGTGTTGACGACAGGGAGGACGAGCAGTACTTC. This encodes CAGVDDREDEQYF.

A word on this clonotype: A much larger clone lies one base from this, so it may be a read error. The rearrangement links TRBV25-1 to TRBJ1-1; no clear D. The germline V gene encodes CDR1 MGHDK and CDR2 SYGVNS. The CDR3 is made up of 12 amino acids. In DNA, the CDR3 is TGTGCCAGCAGCCAGTATTACACTGAAGCTCTCTTT. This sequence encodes CASSQYYTEALF. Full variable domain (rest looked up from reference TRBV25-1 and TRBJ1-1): EADIYQTPRYLVIGTGKKITLECSQTMGHDKMYWYQQDPGMELHLIHYSYGVNSTEKGDLSSESTVSRIRTEHFPLTLESARPSHTSQYLCASSQYYTEALFGQGTRLTVV.

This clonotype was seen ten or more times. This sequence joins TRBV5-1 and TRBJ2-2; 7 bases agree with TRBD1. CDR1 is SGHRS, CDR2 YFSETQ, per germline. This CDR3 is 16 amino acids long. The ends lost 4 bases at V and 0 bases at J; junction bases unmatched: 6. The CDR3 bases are TGCGCCAGCAGCCCACAGGGGCCCGCGAACACCGGGGAGCTGTTTTTT. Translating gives CASSPQGPANTGELFF.

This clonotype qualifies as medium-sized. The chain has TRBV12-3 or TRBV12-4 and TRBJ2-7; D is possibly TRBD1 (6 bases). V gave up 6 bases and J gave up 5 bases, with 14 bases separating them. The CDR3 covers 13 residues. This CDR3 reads CASSGTLSHEQYF. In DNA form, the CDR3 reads TGTGCCAGCAGCGGGACATTGTCACACGAGCAGTACTTC.

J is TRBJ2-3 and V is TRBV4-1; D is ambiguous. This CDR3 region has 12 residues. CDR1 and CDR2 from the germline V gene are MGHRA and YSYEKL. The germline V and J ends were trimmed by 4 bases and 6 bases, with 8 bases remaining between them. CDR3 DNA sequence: TGCGCCAGCAGCCGGCAGATGGATACGCAGTATTTT. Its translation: CASSRQMDTQYF.

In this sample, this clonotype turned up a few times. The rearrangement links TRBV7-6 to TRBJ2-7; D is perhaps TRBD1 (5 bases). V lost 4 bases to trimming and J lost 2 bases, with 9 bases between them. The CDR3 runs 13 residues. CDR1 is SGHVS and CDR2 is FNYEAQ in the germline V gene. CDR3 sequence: CASSWGNTYEQYF. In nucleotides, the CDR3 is TGTGCCAGCAGCTGGGGCAACACCTACGAGCAGTACTTC.

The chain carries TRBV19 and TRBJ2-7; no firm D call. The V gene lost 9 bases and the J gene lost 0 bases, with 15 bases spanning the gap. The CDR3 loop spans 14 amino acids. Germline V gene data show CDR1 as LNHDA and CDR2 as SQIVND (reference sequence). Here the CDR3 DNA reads TGTGCCAGCAGCGTCCCGGGCTCCTCCTACGAGCAGTACTTC. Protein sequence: CASSVPGSSYEQYF.

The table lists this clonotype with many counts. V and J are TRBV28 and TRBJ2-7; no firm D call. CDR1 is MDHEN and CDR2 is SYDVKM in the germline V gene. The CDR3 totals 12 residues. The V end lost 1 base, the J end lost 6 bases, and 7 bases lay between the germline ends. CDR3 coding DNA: TGTGCCAGCAGTTTATTAGTTGCCGAGCAGTACTTC. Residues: CASSLLVAEQYF.

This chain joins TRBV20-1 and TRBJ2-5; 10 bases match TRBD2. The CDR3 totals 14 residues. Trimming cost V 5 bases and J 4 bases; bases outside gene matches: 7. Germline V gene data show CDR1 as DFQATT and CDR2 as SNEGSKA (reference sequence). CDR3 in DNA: TGCAGTGCTGGATCTAGCGGGGGCGTAGAGACCCAGTACTTC. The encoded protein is CSAGSSGGVETQYF.

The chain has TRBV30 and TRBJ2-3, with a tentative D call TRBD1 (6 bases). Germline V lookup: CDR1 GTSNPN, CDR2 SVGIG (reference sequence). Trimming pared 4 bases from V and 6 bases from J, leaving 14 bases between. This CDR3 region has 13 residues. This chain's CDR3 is CAWTGELRDTQYF. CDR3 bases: TGTGCCTGGACAGGGGAATTGAGGGATACGCAGTATTTT.

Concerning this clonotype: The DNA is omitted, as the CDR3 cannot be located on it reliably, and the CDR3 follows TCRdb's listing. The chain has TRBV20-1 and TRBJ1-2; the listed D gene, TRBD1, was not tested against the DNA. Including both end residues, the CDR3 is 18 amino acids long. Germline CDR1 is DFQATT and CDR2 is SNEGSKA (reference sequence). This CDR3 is CSARDHRVNEKLFFGYTF.

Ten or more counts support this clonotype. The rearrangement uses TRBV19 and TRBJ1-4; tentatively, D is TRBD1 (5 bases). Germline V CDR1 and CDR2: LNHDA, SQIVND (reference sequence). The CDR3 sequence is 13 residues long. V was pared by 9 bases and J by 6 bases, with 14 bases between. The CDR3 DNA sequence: TGTGCCAGCTCCGGGACGGAACATGAAAAACTGTTTTTT. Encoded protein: CASSGTEHEKLFF.

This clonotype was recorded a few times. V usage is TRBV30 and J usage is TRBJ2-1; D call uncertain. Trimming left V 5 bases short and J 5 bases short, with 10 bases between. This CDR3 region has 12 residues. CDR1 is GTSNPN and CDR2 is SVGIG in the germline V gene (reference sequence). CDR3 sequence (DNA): TGTGCCTGGTATGACGGACACAATGAGCAGTTCTTC. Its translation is CAWYDGHNEQFF.

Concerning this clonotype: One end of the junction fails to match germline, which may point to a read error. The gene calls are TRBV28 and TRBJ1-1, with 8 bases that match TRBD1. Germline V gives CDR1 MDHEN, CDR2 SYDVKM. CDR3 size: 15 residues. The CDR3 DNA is TGTGCCAGCAGTCAAAGACAGGGGACCAACACTGGAGCTTTCTTT. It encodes CASSQRQGTNTGAFF.

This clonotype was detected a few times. Here the CDR3 DNA reads TGTGCCAGCAGCCCGGGACAGCGGTTGGACTACACCTTC. This sequence encodes CASSPGQRLDYTF. The chain recombines TRBV7-8 with TRBJ1-2, with 7 bases fitting TRBD1. The CDR3 totals 13 residues. Germline V CDR1 and CDR2: SGHVS, FQNEAQ. J was trimmed by 10 bases and V by 5 bases; bases with no gene match: 10.

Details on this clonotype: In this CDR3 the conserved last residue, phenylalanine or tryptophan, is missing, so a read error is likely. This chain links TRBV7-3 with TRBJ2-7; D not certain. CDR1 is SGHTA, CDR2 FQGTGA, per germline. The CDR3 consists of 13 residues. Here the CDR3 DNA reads TGCGCCAGCAGCGCCGCCGCGAGCTACCAGCAGTACTGC. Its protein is CASSAAASYQQYC.

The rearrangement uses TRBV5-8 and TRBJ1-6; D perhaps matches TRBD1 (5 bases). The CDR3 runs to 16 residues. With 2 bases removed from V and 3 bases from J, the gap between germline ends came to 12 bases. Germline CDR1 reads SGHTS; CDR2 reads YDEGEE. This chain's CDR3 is CASSLGQGVYNSPLHF. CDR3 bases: TGTGCCAGCAGCTTAGGGCAGGGCGTCTATAATTCACCCCTCCACTTT.

CDR3 sequence reads: CAIRVSYEQYF. CDR3 coding DNA: TGTGCCATCAGGGTTTCCTACGAGCAGTACTTC. The gene calls are TRBV10-3 and TRBJ2-7; D not resolved. This CDR3 contains 11 residues. Trimming removed 6 bases from V and 1 base from J, with 4 bases in between. Per germline, CDR1 ENHRY and CDR2 SYGVKD.

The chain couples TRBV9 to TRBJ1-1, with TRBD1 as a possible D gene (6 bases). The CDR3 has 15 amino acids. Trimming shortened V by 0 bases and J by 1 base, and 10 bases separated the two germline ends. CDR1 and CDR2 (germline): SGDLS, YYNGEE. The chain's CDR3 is CASSVGGQPNTEAFF. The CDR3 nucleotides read TGTGCCAGCAGCGTAGGGGGGCAACCGAACACTGAAGCTTTCTTT.

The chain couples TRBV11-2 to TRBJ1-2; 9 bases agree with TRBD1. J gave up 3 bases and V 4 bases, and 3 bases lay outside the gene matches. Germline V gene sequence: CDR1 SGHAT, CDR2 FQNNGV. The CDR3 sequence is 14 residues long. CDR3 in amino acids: CASSWGDRDYGYTF. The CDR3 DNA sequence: TGTGCCAGCAGCTGGGGGGACAGGGACTATGGCTACACCTTC.

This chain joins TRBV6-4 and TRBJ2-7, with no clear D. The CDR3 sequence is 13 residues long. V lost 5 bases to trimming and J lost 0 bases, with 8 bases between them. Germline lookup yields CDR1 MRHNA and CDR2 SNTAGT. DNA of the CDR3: TGTGCCAGCAGTCCGGGTTACTCCTACGAGCAGTACTTC. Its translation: CASSPGYSYEQYF.

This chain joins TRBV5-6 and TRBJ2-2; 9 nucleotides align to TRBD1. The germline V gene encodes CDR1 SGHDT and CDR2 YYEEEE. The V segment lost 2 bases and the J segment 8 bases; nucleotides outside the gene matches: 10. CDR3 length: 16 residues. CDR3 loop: CASSFGDRATGGELFF. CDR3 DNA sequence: TGTGCCAGCAGCTTTGGGGACAGGGCAACGGGTGGGGAGCTGTTTTTT.